Below, 15 T cell receptor beta chains from the same sample are listed, as sequenced in a study of cytomegalovirus exposure and HLA in healthy donors. The PCR ran on 60 Vbeta and 13 Jbeta primers. Some clones are missing from TCRdb's copy, which holds only in-frame ones; the method was immunoSEQ multiplex PCR. The sample lists 150,000 or so clones, 80% to 90% seen once, with about 6.8% in the top ten. What was sequenced was PBMCs. The receptors stem from a man aged 45 to 65 in good health and CMV-seropositive.

The sample holds one count of this clone. V gene TRBV5-1 combines with J gene TRBJ2-2; D is possibly TRBD1 (5 bases). This CDR3 has 12 amino acids. Germline V lookup: CDR1 SGHRS, CDR2 YFSETQ. Trimming shortened V by 7 bases and J by 8 bases, and 12 bases separated the two germline ends. CDR3 loop: CASHQGSGELFF. As DNA, the CDR3 is TGCGCCAGCCACCAGGGATCTGGGGAGCTGTTTTTT.

This clone was observed once. This chain links TRBV6-6 with TRBJ2-7, with 9 bases matching TRBD1. Germline V CDR1 and CDR2: MNHNY, SVGAGI (reference sequence). The CDR3 extends over 14 amino acids. The J segment lost 7 bases and the V segment lost 4 bases, leaving 8 bases of the junction unmatched. The CDR3 protein is CASSFLDRGIEQYV. In DNA form, the CDR3 reads TGTGCCAGCAGTTTCCTTGACAGGGGGATTGAGCAGTACGTC.

The chain carries TRBV28 and TRBJ2-2; D is possibly TRBD1 (7 bases). Germline CDR1 and CDR2: MDHEN and SYDVKM. Trimming pared 6 bases from V and 0 bases from J, leaving 23 bases between. The CDR3 totals 19 residues. CDR3 protein: CASSLELAGGLANTGELFF. The CDR3, as DNA: TGTGCCAGCAGCTTAGAGTTGGCAGGGGGGCTAGCGAACACCGGGGAGCTGTTTTTT.

V usage is TRBV11-2 and J usage is TRBJ2-3; 7 positions match TRBD2. The ends lost 3 bases at V and 3 bases at J; junction bases unmatched: 0. Germline CDR1 is SGHAT and CDR2 is FQNNGV. This CDR3 contains 13 residues. The CDR3 DNA reads TGTGCCAGCAGCTTGGGGGGGACAGATACGCAGTATTTT. Its protein is CASSLGGTDTQYF.

This clone showed up just once. This chain links TRBV27 with TRBJ2-1, with 11 bases fitting TRBD2. The CDR3 contains 15 residues. Germline CDR1 is MNHEY and CDR2 is SMNVEV (reference sequence). After removal of 6 bases from V and 9 bases from J, the junction contained 10 bases not matched to a gene. CDR3 nucleotide sequence: TGTGCCAGCAGGTCTAGCGGGGGGCGGGGGGGTGAGCAGTTCTTC. The encoded protein is CASRSSGGRGGEQFF.

V and J are TRBV4-1 and TRBJ1-1; D ambiguous. Trimming took 0 bases from V and 5 from J, leaving 7 bases between them. Germline V CDR1 and CDR2: MGHRA, YSYEKL. The CDR3 length is 13 residues. CDR3 loop: CASSQDQATEAFF. CDR3 coding DNA: TGCGCCAGCAGCCAAGATCAAGCGACTGAAGCTTTCTTT.

The chain has TRBV12-5 and TRBJ1-1; weak D call: TRBD1 (5 bases). The CDR3 is 12 amino acids. V was clipped by 3 bases and J by 7 bases, with 9 bases between them. CDR1 and CDR2 (germline): LGHNT, FRNRAP. The CDR3 region has the DNA TGTGCTAGTGGTTTATATCAGGGTGAAGCTTTCTTT. It codes for CASGLYQGEAFF.

This sequence joins TRBV10-3 and TRBJ2-1; 7 positions agree with TRBD2. CDR1 and CDR2 from the germline V gene are ENHRY and SYGVKD. The J segment lost 5 bases and the V segment lost 3 bases, leaving 7 bases of the junction unmatched. This CDR3 has 15 residues. The CDR3: CAISEILRGDNEQFF. The DNA for the CDR3 is TGTGCCATCAGTGAAATCCTTCGGGGGGACAATGAGCAGTTCTTC.

This chain connects TRBV9 to TRBJ2-3; D possibly corresponds to TRBD1 (6 bases). The V gene's germline CDR1 is SGDLS and CDR2 YYNGEE. Trimming took off 4 bases at V and 2 bases at J, with 14 bases between the two ends. The CDR3 runs 15 residues. CDR3 residues: CASSSRQANTDTQYF. The CDR3 DNA is TGTGCCAGCAGCAGCCGACAGGCCAACACAGATACGCAGTATTTT.

The gene calls are TRBV19 and TRBJ2-1; tentatively, D is TRBD1 (6 bases). The V end lost 5 bases, the J end lost 9 bases, and 17 bases lay between the germline ends. The CDR3 has 14 residues. From germline, CDR1 is LNHDA and CDR2 SQIVND (reference sequence). CDR3 in DNA: TGTGCCAGTAGTCTCAAGCCCCCGACAGGTGAGCAGTTCTTC. Its protein is CASSLKPPTGEQFF.

The chain recombines TRBV9 with TRBJ1-1; D call uncertain. Germline CDR1 and CDR2: SGDLS and YYNGEE. CDR3 length: 8 residues. V was clipped by 4 bases and J by 12 bases, with 4 bases between them. CDR3 sequence (DNA): TGTGCCAGCAGCCCTTCTTTCTTT. Translating gives CASSPSFF. The complete variable domain, with remaining parts taken from reference TRBV9 and TRBJ1-1, reads DSGVTQTPKHLITATGQRVTLRCSPRSGDLSVYWYQQSLDQGLQFLIQYYNGEERAKGNILERFSAQQFPDLHSELNLSSLELGDSALYFCASSPSFFGQGTRLTVV.

The V gene is TRBV7-9, the J gene TRBJ1-6; 7 nucleotides align to TRBD1. Germline V gene sequence: CDR1 SEHNR, CDR2 FQNEAQ (reference sequence). Trimming at V came to 6 bases and at J to 3 bases, leaving 2 bases not matched to a gene. This CDR3 spans 14 amino acids. The CDR3 DNA reads as TGTGCCAGCAGGGGACAGAGCTATAATTCACCCCTCCACTTT. Protein sequence: CASRGQSYNSPLHF.

This clone occurred once. The chain links TRBV5-5 to TRBJ1-5; no definite D call. Trimming took off 0 bases at V and 3 bases at J, with 7 bases between the two ends. CDR3 length equals 14 residues. In germline, CDR1 is SGHKS, CDR2 YYEKEE (reference sequence). The CDR3 here is CASSLELNNQPQHF. CDR3 sequence (DNA): TGTGCCAGCAGCTTGGAACTGAACAATCAGCCCCAGCATTTT.

The chain joins TRBV5-4 to TRBJ2-7; D gene ambiguous. The ends were cut back, 3 bases at V and 6 bases at J, with 7 bases in the middle. Germline CDR1 is SGHNT and CDR2 is YYREEE (reference sequence). The CDR3 runs 11 residues. CDR3 amino acids: CASSSSSEQYF. CDR3 nucleotide sequence: TGTGCCAGCAGCTCCTCGAGCGAGCAGTACTTC.

The chain recombines TRBV6-5 with TRBJ2-5, with unresolved D. This CDR3 is 13 amino acids long. From germline, CDR1 is MNHEY and CDR2 SVGAGI. The V gene lost 2 bases and the J gene lost 3 bases, with 7 bases spanning the gap. CDR3 protein: CASSYGRKETQYF. The CDR3 coding sequence is TGTGCCAGCAGTTACGGCAGAAAAGAGACCCAGTACTTC.